This T cell receptor (beta chain) was recovered during a study of blood T cell repertoires in COVID-19. Whole-study context: Acute-phase and convalescent COVID-19 samples originated in the United States, Italy and Spain. T cells, B-cell-depleted T cells, or PBMCs supplied cDNA or gDNA.

Source study methods: The authors estimated nucleated cell counts from reference gene primer amplification. Clones were sequenced by immunoSEQ multiplex PCR, and TCRdb holds only the in-frame ones, with some missing. The DNA was the basis for D and trimming; V, J and clone size are from that table. The data show 80,000 to 130,000 clones, approximately 88% seen once. This CDR3 comprises 18 residues. V dropped 2 bases and J dropped 5; count of bases not matched to a gene: 10. The germline gives CDR1 SGHAT, CDR2 FQNNGV. The chain joins TRBV11-2 to TRBJ2-1; 12 nucleotides match TRBD2. The sample comprised peripheral blood. This sequence originates from a woman aged 55-70 years with acute or convalescent COVID-19. Here the CDR3 DNA reads TGTGCCAGCAGCTTATTAGCCCGACTAGCGGGAGTGGACAATGAGCAGTTCTTC. Its protein product is CASSLLARLAGVDNEQFF. The full variable domain, with the rest looked up from reference TRBV11-2 and TRBJ2-1, is EAGVAQSPRYKIIEKRQSVAFWCNPISGHATLYWYQQILGQGPKLLIQFQNNGVVDDSQLPKDRFSAERLKGVDSTLKIQPAKLEDSAVYLCASSLLARLAGVDNEQFFGPGTRLTVL.